The source of this TCR beta chain is a study of T cell changes during pregnancy in multiple sclerosis. This clone was found once. This CDR3 spans 16 amino acids. Germline lookup yields CDR1 SGDLS and CDR2 YYNGEE. V was trimmed by 0 bases and J by 2 bases, leaving 12 bases between them. This table comes from immunoSEQ multiplex PCR, and its TCRdb copy is limited to in-frame clones, with some not included. The table shows fewer than 75,000 clones, with 80% to 95% occurring only once. The sequences come from peripheral blood, collected after pregnancy. V gene TRBV9 combines with J gene TRBJ2-1, with unresolved D. The receptor comes from a female donor in good health, enrolled as a control in a pregnancy study. The CDR3: CASSVAGGDPYNEQFF. The CDR3 DNA follows: TGTGCCAGCAGCGTAGCTGGTGGAGATCCCTACAATGAGCAGTTCTTC.